Below are 15 T cell receptor beta chains sequenced from a single sample in a study of technical replicates of blood from a handful of donors. The table came from immunoSEQ multiplex PCR; TCRdb's copy has only in-frame clones and leaves some out. The repertoire holds approximately 82,000 clones, 80% to 95% seen once, with 0.25% to 0.35% in the top ten. The sample comprised T cells isolated from PBMCs. Source of these receptors: a human donor in good health.

This clone was seen only once. The chain recombines TRBV19 with TRBJ2-5, with 9 bases that match TRBD2. V lost 7 bases, J lost 5 bases, and 14 bases stayed unmatched. The CDR3 sequence is 16 residues long. Germline-derived CDR1 and CDR2 are LNHDA and SQIVND (reference sequence). The CDR3 reads CASTTPLAGGGETQYF. The CDR3 DNA sequence: TGTGCCAGTACTACACCCCTCGCGGGAGGGGGGGAGACCCAGTACTTC.

This clone was observed a single time. The V call is TRBV7-9, the J call TRBJ2-7; a possible D gene is TRBD1 (6 bases). The V and J ends lost 1 base and 3 bases respectively, with 10 bases between them. Germline CDR1 SEHNR, CDR2 FQNEAQ (reference sequence). The CDR3 has 14 residues. CDR3 in amino acids: CASSLGGTYYEQYF. CDR3 coding DNA: TGTGCCAGCAGCTTAGGTGGGACATACTACGAGCAGTACTTC. Supplemented by reference TRBV7-9 and TRBJ2-7, the full variable domain reads DTGVSQNPRHKITKRGQNVTFRCDPISEHNRLYWYRQTLGQGPEFLTYFQNEAQLEKSRLLSDRFSAERPKGSFSTLEIQRTEQGDSAMYLCASSLGGTYYEQYFGPGTRLTVT.

The chain joins TRBV23-1 to TRBJ1-2; 8 nucleotides match TRBD1. TRBV23-1 is noted as an ORF with a role that remains uncertain. Trimming took 4 bases from V and 9 from J; bases not matched to a gene: 7. The CDR3 totals 13 residues. In DNA, the CDR3 is TGCGCCAGCAGTCCAAGGACAGGGCAAAGCTACACCTTC. It yields the protein CASSPRTGQSYTF.

The rearrangement joins TRBV7-9 to TRBJ2-1; 9 nucleotides align to TRBD1. With V trimmed by 4 bases and J by 5 bases, 9 bases remained unmatched. The CDR3 covers 16 residues. Germline V gives CDR1 SEHNR, CDR2 FQNEAQ (reference sequence). The CDR3 loop is CASSSRRDREDNEQFF. The DNA of the CDR3 is TGTGCCAGCAGCTCACGCCGGGACAGGGAAGACAATGAGCAGTTCTTC.

This clone was recorded only once. The chain joins TRBV4-1 to TRBJ2-7; TRBD1 agrees at 8 bases. V trimming: 3 bases; J trimming: 9 bases; junction bases outside the gene matches: 7. The germline V gene has CDR1 MGHRA and CDR2 YSYEKL. The CDR3 extends over 13 amino acids. As DNA, the CDR3 is TGCGCCAGCAGCCAGCCGACAGGGGCCCTGCAGTACTTC. It specifies CASSQPTGALQYF.

The V gene is TRBV5-1, the J gene TRBJ2-1; 9 bases agree with TRBD2. CDR3 length equals 16 residues. CDR1 and CDR2 from the germline V gene are SGHRS and YFSETQ. With V trimmed by 4 bases and J by 6 bases, 11 bases remained unmatched. CDR3 nucleotides: TGCGCCAGCAGCCCTCTCGCTAGCGGGGCGACCAATGAGCAGTTCTTC. Protein: CASSPLASGATNEQFF.

The V call is TRBV5-1, the J call TRBJ2-7, with 10 bases lining up with TRBD1. CDR1 and CDR2 from the germline V gene are SGHRS and YFSETQ. The length of the CDR3 is 15 residues. Germline trimming cut 0 bases from V and 4 bases from J; bases unmatched to any gene: 4. CDR3 sequence reads: CASSLGTGGFYEQYF. The CDR3 DNA sequence: TGCGCCAGCAGCTTGGGGACAGGGGGTTTTTACGAGCAGTACTTC.

The chain employs TRBV27 and TRBJ1-2; D may be TRBD1 (5 bases). Trimming removed 6 bases from V and 7 bases from J, with 12 bases in between. The CDR3 sequence is 12 residues long. Germline V gene lookup returns CDR1 MNHEY and CDR2 SMNVEV (reference sequence). CDR3 region: CASSLKGLGYTF. DNA for the CDR3: TGTGCCAGCAGCCTAAAGGGGCTTGGCTACACCTTC.

Here the CDR3 DNA reads TGTGCCAGCAGCCCCGGGGGAGGGGAAGAGACCCAGTACTTC. This encodes CASSPGGGEETQYF. The V call is TRBV28, the J call TRBJ2-5, with 7 bases that match TRBD2. Germline V gene sequence: CDR1 MDHEN, CDR2 SYDVKM. The CDR3 covers 14 residues. The ends lost 6 bases at V and 3 bases at J; junction bases unmatched: 7.

The rearrangement uses TRBV6-4 and TRBJ2-1, with a weak D call TRBD2 (6 bases). Deletions cut 1 base from V and 5 bases from J, with 12 bases between. The CDR3 totals 15 residues. CDR1 and CDR2 (germline): MRHNA, SNTAGT. CDR3 nucleotides: TGTGCCAGCAGTGACTTGGGCGGGGCTCACAATGAGCAGTTCTTC. This translates into CASSDLGGAHNEQFF.

The gene calls are TRBV6-5 and TRBJ2-2, with 8 bases identical to TRBD1. With 2 bases clipped from V and 6 bases from J, the junction kept 2 bases outside the gene matches. The CDR3 length is 14 residues. In germline, CDR1 is MNHEY, CDR2 SVGAGI. CDR3 DNA sequence: TGTGCCAGCAGTTACAACAGGGGGGCCGGGGAGCTGTTTTTT. Amino acid sequence: CASSYNRGAGELFF.

V gene TRBV6-5 combines with J gene TRBJ2-1; the D gene is possibly TRBD2 (5 bases). The CDR3 runs 13 residues. The germline V gene encodes CDR1 MNHEY and CDR2 SVGAGI. The ends were cut back, 8 bases at V and 3 bases at J, with 11 bases in the middle. The DNA for the CDR3 is TGTGCCAGCCGACTACCCTTCTACAATGAGCAGTTCTTC. Its protein is CASRLPFYNEQFF.

The chain's CDR3 is CASSTQGNSPLHF. The CDR3 DNA reads TGTGCCAGCAGTACCCAGGGGAATTCACCCCTCCACTTT. V and J are TRBV6-4 and TRBJ1-6; maybe TRBD1 (6 bases). Germline-derived CDR1 and CDR2 are MRHNA and SNTAGT. The CDR3 spans 13 residues. V was cut by 5 bases and J by 7 bases, with 9 bases left in between.

The rearrangement links TRBV11-2 to TRBJ2-1; 12 bases are shared with TRBD2. J gave up 10 bases and V 1 base, and 5 bases lay outside the gene matches. The CDR3 consists of 15 residues. Germline V lookup: CDR1 SGHAT, CDR2 FQNNGV. The CDR3 region is CASSLVTSGGMEQFF. CDR3 DNA sequence: TGTGCCAGCAGCTTAGTTACTAGCGGGGGGATGGAGCAGTTCTTC.

V and J are TRBV4-1 and TRBJ2-7; tentative D call: TRBD2 (6 bases). CDR1 and CDR2 from the germline V gene are MGHRA and YSYEKL. V lost 1 base and J 3 bases, leaving 13 bases between the germline ends. This CDR3 spans 15 amino acids. Here the CDR3 DNA reads TGCGCCAGCAGCCAAGCAGAAACGGGGGACTACGAGCAGTACTTC. Its protein product is CASSQAETGDYEQYF.